This T cell receptor beta chain was observed in a study of shared clonotypes between healthy human individuals (dated by TCRdb to 2018 to 2020). Background on the whole study: Two women and a few men aged 18 to 49 years were included in the cohort. To estimate repertoire size and how much clonotype sharing occurs between individuals, the study deeply sequenced the blood TCR repertoires of about 5 healthy adults. For each donor, CD4 naive and CD4 memory were each run on three plates, CD8 naive on two plates, and CD8 memory on one plate. Leukapheresis yielded between about 0.94 and 8.9 billion PBMCs per donor. To increase sequencing depth and limit assay-specific biases, different laboratories used diverse techniques to prepare libraries and sequence TCR repertoires.

The paper's findings and limits, for the study overall: Naive subsets generally had larger estimated clonotype richness than memory subsets did. Rarefaction of sorted-subset datasets indicated incomplete sequencing despite the large sequencing depth. Based on pairwise subsampling, the degree of clonotype sharing among donors was expected to be affected by sequencing depth. Because the study included only a small number of donors, the genetic and exposure-history diversity represented was limited. Compared with non-shared clonotypes, clonotypes shared by all four sorted-subset donors had higher generation probabilities. Across a few donors, about 4.5% of naive CD4, roughly 3.8% of naive CD8, 2% to 2.5% of memory CD4, and about 0.4% of memory CD8 clonotypes were shared. Sampling was restricted to blood, and TCR repertoires in tissue are likely to differ from TCR repertoires in blood.

Counted from cysteine to phenylalanine, this CDR3 has 16 amino acids. Only the CDR3 part of the read is kept: 48 bases, read in frame from the first base. V and J lose 2 bases and 0 bases, and a span of 12 bases separates them. The germline V gene yields SGHVS for CDR1 and FNYEAQ for CDR2. Using the deep immunoSEQ assay, TCR CDR3 regions were amplified from genomic DNA by multiplex PCR. For each cell subset, the extracted genomic DNA was distributed evenly across all wells of several immunoSEQ 96-well plates, and each plate served as one replicate. Each replicate PCR for sorted subsets received around 200 ng genomic DNA, equal to tens of thousands of T cell genomes. Purified libraries were quantified with a Qubit 3.0 fluorometer, sized on a Bioanalyzer 2100, and re-quantified with the KAPA Library Quantification kit. Every immunoSEQ 96-well plate was sequenced on a separate single-read 150-cycle Illumina NextSeq 550 flow cell. The published analysis was carried out like this. Because the immunoSEQ output held only junctional sequences and lacked quality scores, the filtering could not match the filtering applied to full-length reads. Sequences were annotated with PyIR, a Python wrapper for IgBLAST v1.9, and V/J genes and CDR3 were assigned using IMGT germline references. Reads with weak V/J assignments (E-value above 1e-6), missing CDR3, stop codons, out-of-frame junctions, or ambiguous translated residues were removed. V3J clonotypes were defined by identical inferred V gene, J gene, and CDR3 amino acid sequence. To compute the percentage overlap between repertoires, the number of shared unique clonotypes was divided by the size of the smaller repertoire. RTK rarefaction, the Chao1 estimator, and Recon v2.1 estimates of unobserved clonotypes were used to assess repertoire richness. OLGA was used to compute generation probabilities for all TCRbeta clonotypes that the gDNA method yielded from several donors. In TCRdb, the immuneACCESS table is reduced to in-frame sequences with V and J assigned. These tables do not hold every clone; where another copy was compared, an unresolved V gene accounts for under half, and the others remain unexplained. V, J and clone size are those of that table, while D and trimming were read from the DNA. Within this sample are about 870,000 clones, with approximately 92% of them counted one time only. The ten most abundant clones make up about 24% of the sample.

CD8 naive samples consisted of CD45RO-negative cells that were positively selected for CCR7, yielding a CD45RA+CCR7+ population without TemRA cells. Healthy HIV-negative adults with no recently reported acute infections or vaccinations were included as donors. Every donor was a Caucasian adult residing in Nashville, Tennessee, USA. Blood was obtained by leukapheresis, after which PBMCs were separated by Ficoll-Histopaque density gradient centrifugation and cryopreserved in liquid nitrogen vapor phase. Purity and quantity of every magnetically sorted T cell population were checked by analytical flow cytometry. Each sorted fraction had its genomic DNA isolated and then quantified by UV absorbance on a Nanodrop 2000c. In regard to this clone: Its recognized antigen is unknown. Qualities for individual bases were not recorded, and no much larger clone is one base off.

The V and J genes are TRBV7-6 and TRBJ2-3; D gene: possibly TRBD2, on 5 matching bases. This TCR was recovered from a man aged 30 to 39 in good health. Source material: naive CD8+ T cells sorted from blood. The cell subset or site label, read with the paper, signifies: CD45RA+CCR7+. The DNA sequence is given as TGTGCCAGCAGCTTATATCCAGCGGCTAGCACAGATACGCAGTATTTT. This encodes CASSLYPAASTDTQYF.